This passage covers 15 T cell receptor beta chains from one sample sequenced in a study of T cells after yellow fever vaccination. TCRdb reprocessed the 5' RACE reads with MiXCR, giving one entry per CDR3 protein. The sample lists 150,000 to 200,000 distinct CDR3 sequences, about 6% occurring once. Sequenced here: CD4+ T cells sorted from PBMCs, sampled on the day of the first yellow fever vaccination. The receptor source for this set is a man in his late teens or twenties who received the YFV17D yellow fever vaccine.

This clonotype has a count of ten or more. V gene TRBV14 combines with J gene TRBJ2-3; D remains ambiguous. The length of the CDR3 is 15 residues. Germline assignment: CDR1 SGHDN and CDR2 FVKESK. V was clipped by 0 bases and J by 2 bases, with 9 bases between them. This CDR3 is CASSQEITHTDTQYF. The CDR3 DNA follows: TGTGCCAGCAGCCAAGAGATCACACACACAGATACGCAGTATTTT.

This clonotype has a count of ten or more. The rearrangement joins TRBV5-5 to TRBJ2-1; 10 bases fit TRBD2. The V segment lost 4 bases and the J segment 4 bases; nucleotides outside the gene matches: 11. The CDR3 runs to 17 residues. Germline-derived CDR1 and CDR2 are SGHKS and YYEKEE (reference sequence). For the CDR3, the DNA is TGTGCCAGCAGCCCCATGTTACTAGCGGGGACGTACAATGAGCAGTTCTTC. Translated: CASSPMLLAGTYNEQFF. Complete variable domain (other parts from reference TRBV5-5 and TRBJ2-1): DAGVTQSPTHLIKTRGQQVTLRCSPISGHKSVSWYQQVLGQGPQFIFQYYEKEERGRGNFPDRFSARQFPNYSSELNVNALLLGDSALYLCASSPMLLAGTYNEQFFGPGTRLTVL.

Only one count was recorded for this clonotype. This may be a read error: a much more frequent sequence differs by one nucleotide. V usage is TRBV5-1 and J usage is TRBJ1-1; possible D gene TRBD1, 5 bases. Trimming stripped 0 bases from V and 5 bases from J, with 17 bases between. CDR3 length: 16 amino acids. Germline CDR1 reads SGHRS; CDR2 reads YFSETQ. The CDR3 DNA reads TGCGCCAGCAGCTTGGAAACGGGACTACGCGGGACTGAAGCTTTCTTT. This encodes CASSLETGLRGTEAFF.

This clonotype has ten or more counts. CDR3 sequence reads: CASSHWGQDYEQYF. In DNA, the CDR3 is TGTGCCAGCAGCCACTGGGGACAGGACTACGAGCAGTACTTC. The chain has TRBV5-4 and TRBJ2-7, with 8 bases aligning to TRBD1. The length of the CDR3 is 14 residues. The V and J ends lost 4 bases and 3 bases, in that order; junction bases with no gene match: 6. Germline V gene lookup returns CDR1 SGHNT and CDR2 YYREEE (reference sequence).

This clonotype was counted only a few times. This chain links TRBV5-1 with TRBJ2-1; a possible D gene is TRBD2 (6 bases). CDR3 length equals 16 residues. Trimming cost V 4 bases and J 0 bases, with 14 bases left between them. The V gene's germline CDR1 is SGHRS and CDR2 YFSETQ. The CDR3 here is CASSLAGTSSYNEQFF. For the CDR3, the DNA is TGCGCCAGCAGCCTGGCTGGGACTTCCTCCTACAATGAGCAGTTCTTC.

V is TRBV7-2 and J is TRBJ1-2, with D possibly TRBD1 on 5 matching bases. The V end was cut by 4 bases, the J end by 6 bases, with 12 bases between. CDR1 is SGHTA, CDR2 FQGNSA, per germline. The CDR3 extends over 13 amino acids. CDR3 nucleotides: TGTGCCAGCAGCTCTCTCTGGGGGGATGGCTACACCTTC. As protein: CASSSLWGDGYTF. Combining the CDR3 with reference TRBV7-2 and TRBJ1-2 gives the whole variable domain GAGVSQSPSNKVTEKGKDVELRCDPISGHTALYWYRQSLGQGLEFLIYFQGNSAPDKSGLPSDRFSAERTGGSVSTLTIQRTQQEDSAVYLCASSSLWGDGYTFGSGTRLTVV.

This clonotype occurred many times. The chain joins TRBV25-1 to TRBJ2-2; possibly TRBD1 for D (6 bases). The germline CDR1 and CDR2 sequences are MGHDK and SYGVNS. Trimming removed 5 bases at V and 4 bases at J, with 20 bases between. This CDR3 has 17 amino acids. The chain's CDR3 is CASSKLGAEAATGELFF. The CDR3 DNA reads TGTGCCAGCAGTAAATTGGGGGCAGAGGCGGCCACCGGGGAGCTGTTTTTT.

The rearrangement joins TRBV30 to TRBJ1-1; no firm D call. V was cut by 3 bases and J by 0 bases, with 5 bases left in between. CDR1 and CDR2 (germline): GTSNPN, SVGIG (reference sequence). The CDR3 extends over 12 amino acids. The CDR3 nucleotides are TGTGCCTGGAGCCAGGTGAACACTGAAGCTTTCTTT. Protein product: CAWSQVNTEAFF.

The CDR3 DNA is TGTGCCAGCTCACCAAGGGACCTCTATAATTCACCCCTCCACTTT. Residues: CASSPRDLYNSPLHF. The J gene is TRBJ1-6, the V gene TRBV18; D possibly corresponds to TRBD1 (5 bases). The CDR3 is made up of 15 amino acids. The V gene's germline CDR1 is KGHSH and CDR2 LQKENI. V gave up 2 bases and J gave up 3 bases, with 8 bases separating them.

This chain uses TRBV28 with TRBJ1-5; D might be TRBD1 (6 bases). The CDR3 loop spans 16 amino acids. The germline CDR1 and CDR2 sequences are MDHEN and SYDVKM. V lost 3 bases and J lost 2, with 14 bases in between. The CDR3 nucleotides are TGTGCCAGCAGTTTGGACCCGGGGGCTGGCAATCAGCCCCAGCATTTT. Its protein product is CASSLDPGAGNQPQHF.

This chain connects TRBV5-5 to TRBJ2-5, with D perhaps matching TRBD1 or TRBD2 (6 bases each). The V end was cut by 6 bases, the J end by 2 bases, with 14 bases between. The CDR3 spans 14 residues. Germline CDR1 SGHKS, CDR2 YYEKEE (reference sequence). In DNA form, the CDR3 reads TGTGCCAGCACCTCTCGGGGGCGACAAGAGACCCAGTACTTC. This codes for CASTSRGRQETQYF.

V is TRBV7-6 and J is TRBJ2-3, with 7 positions matching TRBD2. Looked up from germline, CDR1 is SGHVS and CDR2 is FNYEAQ. V shed 1 base, J shed 1 base, and the junction held 8 bases outside the gene matches. The CDR3 totals 17 residues. The CDR3: CASSLGRRLAGTDTQYF. CDR3 DNA sequence: TGTGCCAGCAGCTTAGGCCGCCGGCTAGCGGGCACAGATACGCAGTATTTT.

The V call is TRBV7-6, the J call TRBJ2-6; TRBD2 is a possible D gene (6 bases). CDR1 SGHVS and CDR2 FNYEAQ come from the germline V gene. Trimming removed 5 bases from V and 1 base from J, with 15 bases in between. This CDR3 is 17 amino acids long. The CDR3: CASSVWDSPSGANVLTF. CDR3 nucleotide sequence: TGTGCCAGCAGCGTATGGGACTCCCCTTCTGGGGCCAACGTCCTGACTTTC.

The chain combines TRBV9 with TRBJ2-1; 9 positions agree with TRBD2. The V and J ends lost 0 bases and 10 bases, in that order; junction bases with no gene match: 8. Germline CDR1 reads SGDLS; CDR2 reads YYNGEE. There are 15 residues in the CDR3. The CDR3 coding sequence is TGTGCCAGCAGCGTAGTGTCGGAGCGGGGGGCCGAGCAGTTCTTC. Translation: CASSVVSERGAEQFF.

V gene TRBV3-1 combines with J gene TRBJ1-1; D uncertain. Trimming took off 7 bases at V and 11 bases at J, with 23 bases between the two ends. The CDR3 runs 14 residues. Germline assignment: CDR1 LGHDT and CDR2 YNNKEL (reference sequence). The CDR3 DNA is TGTGCCAGCACCGCCAACACACGGGATCCAAACGCTTTCTTT. Translating gives CASTANTRDPNAFF. Using reference TRBV3-1 and TRBJ1-1 for the parts outside the CDR3, the full variable domain is DTAVSQTPKYLVTQMGNDKSIKCEQNLGHDTMYWYKQDSKKFLKIMFSYNNKELIINETVPNRFSPKSPDKAHLNLHINSLELGDSAVYFCASTANTRDPNAFFGQGTRLTVV.